This entry lists 26 T cell receptor beta chains sequenced from one sample in a study of T cells in Graves' hyperthyroidism and ophthalmopathy. The investigators amplified TCR beta CDR3 regions from RNA transcripts. A set of HTBI primers served as the primers for a first-round RT-PCR of the TCR CDR3. TCRdb redid the calling of the multiplex PCR reads with MiXCR, one entry per CDR3 protein. Of about 640,000 distinct CDR3 sequences in the sample, 20% were seen once. Material: blood. The receptor source for this set is a man younger than 45 with Graves' ophthalmopathy.

Remarks on this clonotype: The junction differs from germline at one of its ends, possibly a read error. The gene calls are TRBV6-2 or TRBV6-3 and TRBJ2-3; 10 bases match TRBD1. The germline V gene has CDR1 MNHEY and CDR2 SVGEGT. This CDR3 has 17 residues. CDR3 DNA sequence: TGTGCCAGCAGTTACGACCACCGGGACAGGGGCACCGATACGCAGTATTTT. Protein: CASSYDHRDRGTDTQYF.

The V call is TRBV7-9, the J call TRBJ2-3, with 9 bases lining up with TRBD1. V lost 3 bases and J lost 2; bases outside the gene matches: 6. This CDR3 spans 16 amino acids. Germline loops: CDR1 SEHNR, CDR2 FQNEAQ (reference sequence). This CDR3 reads CASSFQQGADTDTQYF. For the CDR3, the DNA is TGTGCCAGCAGCTTCCAACAGGGGGCGGACACAGATACGCAGTATTTT.

This clonotype has a count of ten or more. This CDR3 reads CASSLSGGGDTQYF. The DNA of the CDR3 is TGTGCCAGCAGTTTGAGTGGTGGTGGAGATACGCAGTATTTT. V is TRBV7-3 and J is TRBJ2-3; unclear D gene. Germline CDR1 and CDR2: SGHTA and FQGTGA. The length of the CDR3 is 14 residues. Trimming stripped 6 bases from V and 5 bases from J, with 15 bases between.

A few counts support this clonotype. V gene TRBV5-4 combines with J gene TRBJ1-1; 10 bases align to TRBD1. Germline loops: CDR1 SGHNT, CDR2 YYREEE (reference sequence). This CDR3 has 16 residues. Unmatched junction bases numbered 7, after V lost 4 bases and J lost 1 base. CDR3: CASSLGQGVTNTEAFF. The DNA of the CDR3 is TGTGCCAGCAGCCTCGGACAGGGGGTTACGAACACTGAAGCTTTCTTT.

The V call is TRBV9, the J call TRBJ2-1; D is perhaps TRBD1 or TRBD2 (5 bases each). V was pared by 4 bases and J by 0 bases, with 17 bases between. CDR1 is SGDLS and CDR2 is YYNGEE in the germline V gene. The CDR3 has 17 amino acids. The chain's CDR3 is CASSKQTGTVSYNEQFF. The CDR3 DNA reads as TGTGCCAGCAGCAAACAAACCGGGACGGTCTCCTACAATGAGCAGTTCTTC.

This clonotype was recorded many times. The J gene is TRBJ2-7, the V gene TRBV11-2; 10 positions match TRBD2. V dropped 1 base and J dropped 5; count of bases not matched to a gene: 14. The CDR3 runs to 18 residues. Germline V CDR1 and CDR2: SGHAT, FQNNGV. The CDR3 nucleotides read TGTGCCAGCAGCTTAGTGTGGTTGCTAGCGGGAGCTCAAGACGAGCAGTACTTC. This sequence encodes CASSLVWLLAGAQDEQYF.

This clonotype was detected a few times. The chain couples TRBV20-1 to TRBJ2-4; 8 bases are a match to TRBD1. Germline CDR1 and CDR2: DFQATT and SNEGSKA (reference sequence). The CDR3 length is 16 residues. With 6 bases clipped from V and 2 bases from J, the junction kept 12 bases outside the gene matches. This chain's CDR3 is CSAWGGQGWSKNIQYF. The CDR3 nucleotides are TGCAGTGCATGGGGCGGACAGGGTTGGTCCAAAAACATTCAGTACTTC.

This clonotype was seen only a few times. The chain employs TRBV28 and TRBJ1-2; TRBD1 might be the D (5 bases). The CDR3 covers 16 residues. CDR1 MDHEN and CDR2 SYDVKM come from the germline V gene. Trimming took off 4 bases at V and 2 bases at J, with 17 bases between the two ends. This chain's CDR3 is CASSYPLGDRNYGYTF. CDR3 DNA: TGTGCCAGCAGTTATCCACTGGGGGATAGAAACTATGGCTACACCTTC.

As for this clonotype: The junction and the germline gene differ at one end; a read error may be behind it. The rearrangement links TRBV28 to TRBJ1-5; D ambiguous. The CDR3 contains 13 residues. Germline CDR1 and CDR2: MDHEN and SYDVKM. For the CDR3, the DNA is TGTGCCAGCAGTTTAGGTCGCAATCAGCCCCAGCAGTTT. The encoded protein is CASSLGRNQPQQF.

V usage is TRBV20-1 and J usage is TRBJ2-4; no clear D gene. The CDR3 is made up of 12 amino acids. Germline V gene sequence: CDR1 DFQATT, CDR2 SNEGSKA (reference sequence). V was clipped by 0 bases and J by 8 bases, with 8 bases between them. CDR3 amino acids: CSAREDSDIQYF. CDR3 DNA: TGCAGTGCTAGAGAAGACTCGGACATTCAGTACTTC.

V usage is TRBV28 and J usage is TRBJ2-1; TRBD2 might be the D (5 bases). Germline CDR1 and CDR2: MDHEN and SYDVKM. This CDR3 is built from 13 residues. V was trimmed by 8 bases and J by 1 base, leaving 9 bases between them. CDR3 bases: TGTGCCAGCCTAAGCGGATCCTACAATGAGCAGTTCTTC. Translation gives CASLSGSYNEQFF.

This clonotype came up a few times. The V call is TRBV6-1, the J call TRBJ2-1; no reliable D call. Trimming removed 8 bases from V and 0 bases from J, with 11 bases in between. Germline CDR1 and CDR2: MNHNS and SASEGT. The CDR3 extends over 14 amino acids. The CDR3 nucleotides read TGTGCCAGCGAATTTTCATTCTCCTACAATGAGCAGTTCTTC. Its protein is CASEFSFSYNEQFF.

This clonotype showed up just a few times. This sequence joins TRBV7-8 and TRBJ2-7; 9 nucleotides agree with TRBD1. CDR1 and CDR2 from the germline V gene are SGHVS and FQNEAQ. V was clipped by 5 bases and J by 2 bases; unmatched bases: 7. The CDR3 covers 15 residues. This CDR3 reads CASSPGTGRAYEQYF. DNA of the CDR3: TGTGCCAGCAGCCCCGGGACAGGGCGCGCCTACGAGCAGTACTTC.

The rearrangement links TRBV5-1 to TRBJ2-2; tentatively, D is TRBD2 (6 bases). V was trimmed by 0 bases and J by 6 bases, leaving 9 bases between them. Germline V gene data show CDR1 as SGHRS and CDR2 as YFSETQ. The CDR3 has 14 residues. The CDR3 protein is CASSLAGEPGELFF. The CDR3 DNA is TGCGCCAGCAGCTTGGCGGGGGAGCCCGGGGAGCTGTTTTTT. Supplemented by reference TRBV5-1 and TRBJ2-2, the full variable domain reads KAGVTQTPRYLIKTRGQQVTLSCSPISGHRSVSWYQQTPGQGLQFLFEYFSETQRNKGNFPGRFSGRQFSNSRSEMNVSTLELGDSALYLCASSLAGEPGELFFGEGSRLTVL.

This clonotype was observed a few times. CDR3 sequence reads: CASSYSSGGRSEQYF. CDR3 sequence (DNA): TGTGCCAGCAGTTACTCGAGCGGGGGTCGGAGCGAGCAGTACTTC. The chain combines TRBV6-6 with TRBJ2-7; 8 bases agree with TRBD2. V shed 0 bases, J shed 6 bases, and the junction held 7 bases outside the gene matches. The germline CDR1 and CDR2 sequences are MNHNY and SVGAGI (reference sequence). The CDR3 covers 15 residues.

CDR3 in DNA: TGTGCCAGCAGCTTTTCCGGAAGCAATCAGCCCCAGCATTTT. This gives the protein CASSFSGSNQPQHF. V is TRBV7-9 and J is TRBJ1-5; no reliable D call. CDR1 is SEHNR and CDR2 is FQNEAQ in the germline V gene (reference sequence). The CDR3 spans 14 residues. V gave up 3 bases and J gave up 1 base, with 7 bases separating them.

This clonotype was observed a few times. The chain couples TRBV18 to TRBJ2-1, with D unresolved. The CDR3 contains 13 residues. V was cut by 0 bases and J by 9 bases, with 9 bases left in between. Germline values: CDR1 KGHSH, CDR2 LQKENI. CDR3 DNA sequence: TGTGCCAGCTCACCACCGCAGGTGACTGAGCAGTTCTTC. Its translation: CASSPPQVTEQFF.

This rearrangement joins TRBV5-8 to TRBJ2-7; D not resolved. The CDR3 runs 10 residues. V was trimmed by 6 bases and J by 4 bases, leaving 5 bases between them. The germline V gene has CDR1 SGHTS and CDR2 YDEGEE. The CDR3 region has the DNA TGTGCCAGCACCGAATACGAGCAGTACTTC. This translates into CASTEYEQYF.

This clonotype has a count of ten or more. The chain has TRBV20-1 and TRBJ2-7; D might be TRBD1 (6 bases). CDR1 DFQATT and CDR2 SNEGSKA come from the germline V gene (reference sequence). Trimming took 5 bases from V and 1 from J, leaving 12 bases between them. This CDR3 has 13 residues. CDR3 residues: CSAPRTASYEQYF. The CDR3 region has the DNA TGCAGTGCTCCGAGGACAGCGTCCTACGAGCAGTACTTC.

This clonotype has a handful of counts. This sequence joins TRBV30 and TRBJ2-1; D gene ambiguous. Trimming shortened V by 0 bases and J by 4 bases, and 7 bases separated the two germline ends. This CDR3 is built from 13 residues. The germline CDR1 and CDR2 sequences are GTSNPN and SVGIG (reference sequence). The CDR3 region has the DNA TGTGCCTGGAGTGTTGACTTATACAATGAGCAGTTCTTC. It yields the protein CAWSVDLYNEQFF.

This sequence joins TRBV9 and TRBJ2-1; TRBD2 aligns across 15 bases. CDR1 and CDR2 (germline): SGDLS, YYNGEE. The CDR3 covers 14 residues. The V gene end was trimmed by 4 bases and the J gene end by 14 bases; junction bases not matched to a gene: 7. The CDR3 spells CASSSGGLAGGKFF. The CDR3 DNA reads as TGTGCCAGCAGCTCTGGGGGACTAGCGGGAGGAAAGTTCTTC.

Ten or more counts support this clonotype. The gene calls are TRBV3-1 and TRBJ1-1; D call uncertain. The length of the CDR3 is 14 residues. CDR1 is LGHDT, CDR2 YNNKEL, per germline (reference sequence). Trimming took 1 base from V and 5 from J, leaving 11 bases between them. CDR3 DNA sequence: TGTGCCAGCAGCCAAGTCGGAGGGAGGACTGAAGCTTTCTTT. Protein sequence: CASSQVGGRTEAFF.

The chain carries TRBV20-1 and TRBJ1-5, with TRBD1 matching over 7 bases. The CDR3 has 15 residues. The junction had 2 bases not matched to a gene; V was cut back by 0 bases and J by 0 bases. CDR1 is DFQATT and CDR2 is SNEGSKA in the germline V gene (reference sequence). The DNA for the CDR3 is TGCAGTGCTAGAGAGACAGGGACTAGCAATCAGCCCCAGCATTTT. It specifies CSARETGTSNQPQHF.

A few counts support this clonotype. The rearrangement uses TRBV3-1 and TRBJ1-6; TRBD1 agrees at 7 bases. The CDR3 contains 17 residues. Per germline, CDR1 LGHDT and CDR2 YNNKEL (reference sequence). The V segment lost 3 bases and the J segment 5 bases; nucleotides outside the gene matches: 10. The CDR3 loop reads CASSHFRQGRNNSPLHF. The CDR3 DNA sequence: TGTGCCAGCAGCCACTTCAGACAGGGCCGCAATAATTCACCCCTCCACTTT.

As concerns this clonotype: Just one base apart from a much larger clone, this may be a read error. The gene calls are TRBV30 and TRBJ1-3; D unresolved. Trimming cost V 5 bases and J 0 bases, with 8 bases left between them. Germline loops: CDR1 GTSNPN, CDR2 SVGIG (reference sequence). This CDR3 has 13 amino acids. CDR3 loop: CAWGRISGNTIYF. The CDR3 DNA reads as TGTGCCTGGGGCAGGATCTCTGGAAACACCATATATTTT.

The chain recombines TRBV5-6 with TRBJ2-3; TRBD2 is a possible D gene (6 bases). The CDR3 has 16 amino acids. V was trimmed by 3 bases and J by 2 bases, leaving 16 bases between them. Germline V CDR1 and CDR2: SGHDT, YYEEEE. CDR3 region: CASSWGLSSPTDTQYF. The CDR3 bases are TGTGCCAGCAGCTGGGGACTTTCCTCCCCCACAGATACGCAGTATTTT. The full variable domain, in which reference TRBV5-6 and TRBJ2-3 provide the parts outside the CDR3, is DAGVTQSPTHLIKTRGQQVTLRCSPKSGHDTVSWYQQALGQGPQFIFQYYEEEERQRGNFPDRFSGHQFPNYSSELNVNALLLGDSALYLCASSWGLSSPTDTQYFGPGTRLTVL.